A selection of T cell receptor beta chains follows, all from one sample in a study of beta chain features in type 1 diabetes. The repertoire was sequenced with immunoSEQ multiplex PCR; TCRdb's copy has only in-frame clones and lacks some. The sample has 120,000 or so clones; approximately 15% are singletons. Sequencing input: central memory CD4+ T cells from blood. These receptors all come from a man younger than 30 with type 1 diabetes. Both conserved end residues are part of each CDR3. The D gene is left open where the match is weak. A row's size may be missing; if present it is once, few, many or a size class.

CDR3aa	CDR3nt	v_gene	abundance	d_gene	j_gene
CASRRQSTNEKLFF	TGTGCCAGCAGGAGACAGTCAACTAATGAAAAACTGTTTTTT	TRBV2	NA	NA	TRBJ1-4
CASSPGQGTDTQYF	TGTGCCAGCAGCCCGGGACAGGGAACAGATACGCAGTATTTT	TRBV5-4	NA	TRBD1	TRBJ2-3
CSVTQDRLYEAFF	TGCAGCGTTACTCAGGATCGGCTCTACGAAGCTTTCTTT	TRBV29-1	few	NA	TRBJ1-1
CASSLELGGAQSDTQYF	TGTGCCAGCAGCTTAGAGTTGGGGGGAGCTCAGTCAGATACGCAGTATTTT	TRBV11-2	NA	NA	TRBJ2-3
CASSQASAGMYGYTF	TGCGCCAGCAGCCAAGCCTCCGCAGGGATGTATGGCTACACCTTC	TRBV4-3	NA	NA	TRBJ1-2
CASSVGVASLFTYEQYF	TGTGCCAGCAGCGTAGGAGTAGCAAGCCTGTTTACCTACGAGCAGTACTTC	TRBV9	few	NA	TRBJ2-7
CASSVLREFTDTQYF	TGTGCCAGCAGCGTTCTACGCGAGTTCACAGATACGCAGTATTTT	TRBV9	NA	NA	TRBJ2-3
CASSFDRRNYEQYF	TGCGCCAGCAGCTTCGACAGGAGAAACTACGAGCAGTACTTC	TRBV5-1	few	NA	TRBJ2-7
CASSLGATNEKLFF	TGTGCCAGCAGCTTAGGGGCAACTAATGAAAAACTGTTTTTT	TRBV7-2	few	NA	TRBJ1-4
CASSSYLADTQYF	TGTGCCAGCAGCTCTTACCTCGCAGATACGCAGTATTTT	TRBV7-2	NA	NA	TRBJ2-3
CASRHLDRGATEAFF	TGCGCCAGCAGACACCTGGACAGAGGGGCCACTGAAGCTTTCTTT	TRBV4-1	NA	NA	TRBJ1-1
CSVLAPSSYNEQFF	TGCAGCGTCCTAGCGCCGAGCTCCTACAATGAGCAGTTCTTC	TRBV29-1	few	NA	TRBJ2-1
CAWSVLPPYGYTF	TGTGCCTGGAGTGTTTTACCTCCCTATGGCTACACCTTC	TRBV30	NA	NA	TRBJ1-2
CASSQDRVAGELFF	TGTGCCAGCAGCCAAGACAGGGTCGCCGGGGAGCTGTTTTTT	TRBV11-2	few	TRBD1	TRBJ2-2
CASSRRAGGTYEQYF	TGTGCCAGCAGCCGCCGGGCGGGAGGGACCTACGAGCAGTACTTC	TRBV9	NA	TRBD2	TRBJ2-7
CATSSDRVRNQPQHF	TGTGCCACCAGCTCCGACAGGGTTCGCAATCAGCCCCAGCATTTT	TRBV15	NA	TRBD1	TRBJ1-5
CASSAWGENTGELFF	TGTGCCAGCAGTGCTTGGGGCGAGAACACCGGGGAGCTGTTTTTT	TRBV27	NA	NA	TRBJ2-2
CASSLVGLTPQETQYF	TGTGCCAGCAGCTTAGTTGGACTAACACCCCAAGAGACCCAGTACTTC	TRBV11-2	NA	NA	TRBJ2-5
CASSLVASGTSGDLMFF	NA	TRBV5-1	NA	NA	TRBJ2-1
CASTEDSTTNEKLFF	TGTGCCAGCACCGAAGACAGCACAACTAATGAAAAACTGTTTTTT	TRBV2	NA	NA	TRBJ1-4
CSVDPGWADTQYF	TGCAGCGTTGATCCAGGGTGGGCAGATACGCAGTATTTT	TRBV29-1	few	NA	TRBJ2-3
CASSPQGADTQYF	TGTGCCAGCAGCCCCCAGGGTGCAGATACGCAGTATTTT	TRBV11-3	few	NA	TRBJ2-3
CSVEGKPVGTDTQYF	TGCAGCGTTGAAGGGAAACCGGTCGGCACAGATACGCAGTATTTT	TRBV29-1	few	NA	TRBJ2-3
CASSPQGPGFGNTEAFF	TGTGCCAGCAGCCCACAGGGACCGGGCTTCGGGAACACTGAAGCTTTCTTT	TRBV7-2	NA	NA	TRBJ1-1
CASTPSGSTDTQYF	TGTGCCAGCACCCCTTCCGGTAGCACAGATACGCAGTATTTT	TRBV5-4	NA	NA	TRBJ2-3
CASSFEGAPIREQYF	TGCGCCAGCAGCTTTGAGGGGGCGCCTATAAGGGAGCAGTACTTC	TRBV5-1	NA	TRBD1	TRBJ2-7
CASSVGTANTGELFF	TGTGCCAGCAGCGTCGGGACAGCAAACACCGGGGAGCTGTTTTTT	TRBV7-9	NA	TRBD1	TRBJ2-2
CASSGAGGREQFF	TGCGCCAGCAGTGGGGCGGGAGGGCGTGAGCAGTTCTTC	TRBV10-1	once	TRBD2	TRBJ2-1
CASRRTGTDYNEQFF	TGCGCCAGCAGGAGAACCGGGACGGATTACAATGAGCAGTTCTTC	TRBV10-2	NA	NA	TRBJ2-1
CATSGNLNSKDTQYF	TGTGCCACCAGCGGGAACCTAAATTCCAAAGATACGCAGTATTTT	TRBV15	few	NA	TRBJ2-3
CASTTSPDYNEQFF	TGTGCCAGTACAACGAGTCCCGACTACAATGAGCAGTTCTTC	TRBV9	few	NA	TRBJ2-1
CASSLDKAFF	TGTGCCAGCAGCTTAGATAAAGCTTTCTTT	TRBV7-9	NA	NA	TRBJ1-1
CASRFRTSAYEQYF	TGTGCCAGCCGATTCAGGACCTCCGCCTACGAGCAGTACTTC	TRBV28	few	NA	TRBJ2-7
CSVEELAVDTQYF	TGCAGCGTGGAAGAACTAGCGGTAGATACGCAGTATTTT	TRBV29-1	NA	TRBD2	TRBJ2-3
CASSGRTDRGRRTGELFF	TGTGCCAGCAGTGGCCGAACCGACAGGGGGCGCCGGACCGGGGAGCTGTTTTTT	TRBV28	NA	TRBD1	TRBJ2-2
CASSATGTGSYEQYF	TGCGCCAGCAGCGCTACCGGGACAGGCTCCTACGAGCAGTACTTC	TRBV5-1	NA	TRBD1	TRBJ2-7
CASSERQGLDGYTF	TGTGCCAGCAGTGAAAGACAGGGCCTTGATGGCTACACCTTC	TRBV6-1	NA	TRBD1	TRBJ1-2
CASEGAARGNQPQHF	TGTGCCAGCGAAGGGGCGGCCAGGGGTAATCAGCCCCAGCATTTT	TRBV6-1	NA	NA	TRBJ1-5
CAWSRTSGEYNEQFF	TGTGCCTGGAGTAGGACTAGCGGGGAATACAATGAGCAGTTCTTC	TRBV30	NA	TRBD2	TRBJ2-1
CASTRLPFSNEQYF	TGTGCCAGCACCAGGCTGCCTTTCAGCAACGAGCAGTACTTC	TRBV6-5	few	NA	TRBJ2-7
CSVSGQDYTEAFF	TGCAGCGTTTCTGGACAGGACTACACTGAAGCTTTCTTT	TRBV29-1	NA	TRBD1	TRBJ1-1
CASSLQTFGETQYF	TGTGCCAGCAGTTTACAGACGTTTGGCGAGACCCAGTACTTC	TRBV27	NA	NA	TRBJ2-5
CASSPTGWNSPLHF	TGTGCCAGCTCACCAACAGGGTGGAATTCACCCCTCCACTTT	TRBV18	few	NA	TRBJ1-6
CASSYTTNYGYTF	TGTGCCAGCAGCTACACTACTAACTATGGCTACACCTTC	TRBV28	NA	NA	TRBJ1-2
CASSFDRWIAEQYF	TGTGCCAGCAGTTTCGACAGGTGGATCGCCGAGCAGTACTTC	TRBV6-5	NA	NA	TRBJ2-7
CASSLPGASQPQHF	TGTGCCAGCAGTTTACCAGGGGCAAGTCAGCCCCAGCATTTT	TRBV28	NA	NA	TRBJ1-5
CASRELSSYNEQFF	TGCGCCAGCAGAGAGCTCAGCTCCTACAATGAGCAGTTCTTC	TRBV4-1	few	NA	TRBJ2-1
CASSSWTGGRETQYF	TGTGCCAGCAGCTCCTGGACAGGGGGCCGGGAGACCCAGTACTTC	TRBV7-9	few	TRBD1	TRBJ2-5
CASSNTGELFF	TGTGCCAGCTCGAACACCGGGGAGCTGTTTTTT	TRBV7-9	many	NA	TRBJ2-2
CASSLKQAVAGTDTQYF	TGTGCCAGCAGCTTGAAGCAGGCGGTGGCAGGCACAGATACGCAGTATTTT	TRBV5-6	NA	NA	TRBJ2-3
CASSEPGQIQETQYF	TGTGCCAGCAGTGAGCCGGGACAGATTCAAGAGACCCAGTACTTC	TRBV25-1	NA	TRBD1	TRBJ2-5
CASSWGTGGNQPQHF	TGTGCCAGCAGCTGGGGAACAGGGGGGAATCAGCCCCAGCATTTT	TRBV9	NA	TRBD1	TRBJ1-5
CASSPPSNTDTQYF	TGTGCCAGCTCACCACCATCTAACACAGATACGCAGTATTTT	TRBV18	NA	NA	TRBJ2-3
CASSIQGHEQYF	TGTGCCAGCAGTATACAGGGCCACGAGCAGTACTTC	TRBV5-6	many	NA	TRBJ2-7
CASSSRSGINEQFF	TGTGCCAGCAGTTCCCGATCGGGAATTAATGAGCAGTTCTTC	TRBV27	few	NA	TRBJ2-1
CASSVANGQGTDTQYF	TGTGCCAGCAGCGTAGCGAACGGACAGGGCACAGATACGCAGTATTTT	TRBV9	NA	TRBD1	TRBJ2-3
CASSGDRATYEQYF	TGCGCCAGCAGCGGGGACAGGGCGACCTACGAGCAGTACTTC	TRBV4-3	NA	TRBD1	TRBJ2-7
CASSYGTSQETQYF	TGTGCCAGCAGTTACGGCACTAGCCAAGAGACCCAGTACTTC	TRBV6-6	many	NA	TRBJ2-5
CASSQAGPTDTQYF	TGTGCCAGCAGCCAGGCAGGTCCCACAGATACGCAGTATTTT	TRBV14	NA	NA	TRBJ2-3